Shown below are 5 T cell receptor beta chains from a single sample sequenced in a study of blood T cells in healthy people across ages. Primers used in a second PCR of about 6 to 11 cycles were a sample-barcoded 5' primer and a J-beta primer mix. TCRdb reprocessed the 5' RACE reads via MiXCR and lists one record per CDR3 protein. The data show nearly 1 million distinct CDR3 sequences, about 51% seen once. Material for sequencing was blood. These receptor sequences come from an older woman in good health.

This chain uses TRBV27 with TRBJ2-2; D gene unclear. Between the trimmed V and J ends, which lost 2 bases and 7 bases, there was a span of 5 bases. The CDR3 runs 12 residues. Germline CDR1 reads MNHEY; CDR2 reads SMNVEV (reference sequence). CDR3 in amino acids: CASSLMFGELFF. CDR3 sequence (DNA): TGTGCCAGCAGTTTAATGTTCGGGGAGCTGTTTTTT.

In nucleotides, the CDR3 is TGCAGTGCTAGACCACGCATTTGGGTAGCGTGGGAGACCCAGTACTTC. This codes for CSARPRIWVAWETQYF. This chain links TRBV20-1 with TRBJ2-5; D might be TRBD2 (5 bases). V lost 2 bases, J lost 5 bases, and 21 bases lay in between. CDR1 and CDR2 (germline): DFQATT, SNEGSKA (reference sequence). This CDR3 has 16 amino acids.

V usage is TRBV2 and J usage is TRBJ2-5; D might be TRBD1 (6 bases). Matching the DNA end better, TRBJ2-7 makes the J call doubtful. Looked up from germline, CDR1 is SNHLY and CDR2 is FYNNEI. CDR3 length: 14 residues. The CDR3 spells CASKVAQGHDEQYF. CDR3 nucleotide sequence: TGTGCCAGCAAAGTAGCACAGGGCCACGACGAGCAGTACTTC.

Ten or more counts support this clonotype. The CDR3 sequence: CASSFSGRLEAYEQYF. The DNA of the CDR3 is TGTGCCAGCAGTTTTTCGGGACGCTTAGAGGCCTACGAGCAGTACTTC. The chain is built from TRBV28 and TRBJ2-7; D assignment may be TRBD1 or TRBD2 (5 bases each). V lost 3 bases to trimming and J lost 2 bases, with 17 bases between them. The CDR3 has 16 residues. Germline V CDR1 and CDR2: MDHEN, SYDVKM.

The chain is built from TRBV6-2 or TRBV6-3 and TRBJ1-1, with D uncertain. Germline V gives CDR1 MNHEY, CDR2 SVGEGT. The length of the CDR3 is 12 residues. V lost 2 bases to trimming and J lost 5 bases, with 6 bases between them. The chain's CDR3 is CASSYRVTEAFF. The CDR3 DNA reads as TGTGCCAGCAGTTACAGGGTTACTGAAGCTTTCTTT.